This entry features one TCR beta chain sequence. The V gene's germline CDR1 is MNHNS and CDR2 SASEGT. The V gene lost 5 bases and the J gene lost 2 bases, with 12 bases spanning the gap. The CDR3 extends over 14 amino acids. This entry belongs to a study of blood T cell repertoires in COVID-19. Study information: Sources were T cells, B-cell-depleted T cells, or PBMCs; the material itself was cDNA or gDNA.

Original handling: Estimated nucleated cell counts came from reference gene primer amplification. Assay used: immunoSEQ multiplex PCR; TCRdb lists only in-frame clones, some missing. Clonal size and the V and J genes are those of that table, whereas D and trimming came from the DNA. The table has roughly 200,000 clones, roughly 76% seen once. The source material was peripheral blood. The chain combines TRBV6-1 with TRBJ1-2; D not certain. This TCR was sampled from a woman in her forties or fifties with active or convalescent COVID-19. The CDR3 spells CASSYRGPNYGYTF. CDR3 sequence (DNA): TGTGCCAGCAGTTATCGGGGTCCGAACTATGGCTACACCTTC.